Listed below are T cell receptor beta chains from one sample, sequenced in a study of cytotoxic CD8 clonotypes in ibrutinib-treated CLL. Profiling relied on immunoSEQ multiplex PCR, and the TCRdb table lists in-frame clones only, not all of them. The sample includes roughly 200,000 clones, approximately 72% of them seen just once. The specimen was PBMCs, collected after 24 months of ibrutinib treatment. These receptors came from a human donor with chronic lymphocytic leukemia. Each CDR3 is given without its conserved first and last residue. The order of the fields is V gene, clone size, J gene, CDR3 protein. Part of the rows lack a size; the others show once, few, many or a class for expanded clones.

v_gene: TRBV4-1
abundance: -
j_gene: TRBJ2-1
CDR3aa: ASSTQGAYNEQF

v_gene: TRBV10-3
abundance: once
j_gene: TRBJ2-4
CDR3aa: ASQRDLKNIQY

v_gene: TRBV9
abundance: -
j_gene: TRBJ2-2
CDR3aa: ASSVVGLFTGELF

v_gene: TRBV6-6
abundance: -
j_gene: TRBJ2-2
CDR3aa: ASNSRGSDTGKLF

v_gene: TRBV30
abundance: -
j_gene: TRBJ2-1
CDR3aa: AWSLLAGVGNEQF

v_gene: TRBV10-1
abundance: few
j_gene: TRBJ2-1
CDR3aa: AISQCGLAGWHEQF

v_gene: TRBV9
abundance: -
j_gene: TRBJ2-3
CDR3aa: ASSAYGINTPDTQY

v_gene: TRBV29-1
abundance: -
j_gene: TRBJ2-1
CDR3aa: SDGTSGGNEQF

v_gene: TRBV15
abundance: -
j_gene: TRBJ2-7
CDR3aa: ATSRGSSYEQY

v_gene: TRBV6-5
abundance: -
j_gene: TRBJ2-7
CDR3aa: ASSYSGRPSPEQY

v_gene: TRBV14
abundance: -
j_gene: TRBJ2-5
CDR3aa: ASSPSGWYQETQY

v_gene: TRBV5-1
abundance: -
j_gene: TRBJ2-3
CDR3aa: ASSSSGRARDTQY

v_gene: TRBV14
abundance: -
j_gene: TRBJ2-1
CDR3aa: ASSQARLAGYNEQF

v_gene: TRBV4-1
abundance: -
j_gene: TRBJ2-7
CDR3aa: ASSHNLASRDYEQY

v_gene: TRBV5-1
abundance: -
j_gene: TRBJ2-3
CDR3aa: ASMNRGADTQY

v_gene: TRBV28
abundance: few
j_gene: TRBJ1-2
CDR3aa: ASSPRGDVYGYT

v_gene: TRBV4-1
abundance: -
j_gene: TRBJ1-5
CDR3aa: ATQGNSNQPQH

v_gene: TRBV18
abundance: few
j_gene: TRBJ2-3
CDR3aa: ASSQSSGITDTQY

v_gene: TRBV5-1
abundance: -
j_gene: TRBJ1-3
CDR3aa: ASSLEFMSGNTIY

v_gene: TRBV4-3
abundance: -
j_gene: TRBJ2-7
CDR3aa: ASSPTEGGTYEQY

v_gene: TRBV5-5
abundance: -
j_gene: TRBJ2-7
CDR3aa: ASSSRQGVTYEQY

v_gene: TRBV6-1
abundance: -
j_gene: TRBJ2-7
CDR3aa: ASSEGSSFGHYYEQY

v_gene: TRBV28
abundance: few
j_gene: TRBJ2-1
CDR3aa: ASSLGPYNEQF

v_gene: TRBV19
abundance: few
j_gene: TRBJ2-1
CDR3aa: ASSQAGGPWNEQF

v_gene: TRBV20-1
abundance: few
j_gene: TRBJ1-1
CDR3aa: SAGRAF

v_gene: TRBV28
abundance: -
j_gene: TRBJ1-5
CDR3aa: ASSLGPILYSNQPQH

v_gene: TRBV9
abundance: -
j_gene: TRBJ2-6
CDR3aa: ASSVVSSGANVLT

v_gene: TRBV2
abundance: -
j_gene: TRBJ1-4
CDR3aa: ASTGQGNEKLF

v_gene: TRBV15
abundance: -
j_gene: TRBJ2-7
CDR3aa: ATSRGRTGAYEQY

v_gene: TRBV4-1
abundance: -
j_gene: TRBJ1-1
CDR3aa: ASSPHSPGETEAF

v_gene: TRBV11-2
abundance: once
j_gene: TRBJ2-2
CDR3aa: ASSPELAGVNTGELF

v_gene: TRBV7-6
abundance: once
j_gene: TRBJ2-3
CDR3aa: ASSSPVGSVGRKFTDTQY

v_gene: TRBV10-2
abundance: -
j_gene: TRBJ2-2
CDR3aa: ASRGLSGSTGELF

v_gene: TRBV5-1
abundance: -
j_gene: TRBJ1-2
CDR3aa: ASSSPDRSGGYT

v_gene: TRBV4-1
abundance: few
j_gene: TRBJ2-1
CDR3aa: ASSQVPASGSF

v_gene: TRBV19
abundance: -
j_gene: TRBJ2-7
CDR3aa: ASSGQGFSYEQY

v_gene: TRBV7-9
abundance: -
j_gene: TRBJ2-3
CDR3aa: ATSSGSVIDTQY

v_gene: TRBV6-5
abundance: -
j_gene: TRBJ2-1
CDR3aa: ASSPRDSHYNEQF

v_gene: TRBV10-3
abundance: few
j_gene: TRBJ1-5
CDR3aa: AIGTNQPQH

v_gene: TRBV19
abundance: -
j_gene: TRBJ2-2
CDR3aa: ASKDATNTGELF

v_gene: TRBV5-4
abundance: once
j_gene: TRBJ2-1
CDR3aa: ASSLVGGVNEQF

v_gene: TRBV11-2
abundance: -
j_gene: TRBJ2-1
CDR3aa: ASSLVAGLAGANEQF

v_gene: TRBV27
abundance: -
j_gene: -
CDR3aa: ASSSIAVGSYEQY

v_gene: TRBV7-2
abundance: -
j_gene: TRBJ2-3
CDR3aa: ASSRPSWADTQY

v_gene: TRBV4-3
abundance: -
j_gene: TRBJ2-3
CDR3aa: ASSLWEDADTQY

v_gene: TRBV5-1
abundance: -
j_gene: TRBJ2-7
CDR3aa: ASSLETVYEQY

v_gene: TRBV5-1
abundance: -
j_gene: TRBJ2-5
CDR3aa: ASSLVTAEETQY